What follows are 24 T cell receptor beta chains derived from one specimen sequenced in a study of blood T cell repertoires in COVID-19. The repertoire was sequenced with immunoSEQ multiplex PCR; TCRdb's copy has only in-frame clones and lacks some. Among 150,000 to 200,000 clones, around 87% were seen once, and the ten largest hold 2% to 3%. Sequenced material: peripheral blood. All receptors derive from a man aged 35 to 55 with active or convalescent COVID-19.

CDR3 amino acids: CASGRGDQPQHF. The CDR3, as DNA: TGTGCCAGCGGGAGGGGGGATCAGCCCCAGCATTTT. This sequence joins TRBV2 and TRBJ1-5; D is perhaps TRBD1 (6 bases). The CDR3 runs 12 residues. CDR1 and CDR2 from the germline V gene are SNHLY and FYNNEI. Between the trimmed V and J ends, which lost 8 bases and 5 bases, there was a span of 10 bases.

The chain carries TRBV4-1 and TRBJ1-2; 10 bases match TRBD1. The CDR3 sequence is 16 residues long. J was trimmed by 5 bases and V by 1 base; bases with no gene match: 7. Germline CDR1 reads MGHRA; CDR2 reads YSYEKL. Written as DNA, the CDR3 is TGCGCCAGCAGCCAAGGGGGGACAGGGGTATTATATGGCTACACCTTC. It specifies CASSQGGTGVLYGYTF.

This sequence joins TRBV4-3 and TRBJ2-1; D perhaps matches TRBD2 (7 bases). The CDR3 has 16 amino acids. Trimming cost V 0 bases and J 8 bases, with 17 bases left between them. Germline V CDR1 and CDR2: LGHNA, YSLEER. The CDR3 DNA reads TGCGCCAGCAGCCAAGAGGGGACTAACCAGGGGCATGAGCAGTTCTTC. It specifies CASSQEGTNQGHEQFF.

The chain carries TRBV7-6 and TRBJ2-1, with 10 bases matching TRBD2. The CDR3 contains 18 residues. Trimming removed 3 bases from V and 7 bases from J; junction bases left unmatched: 15. Germline V gene lookup returns CDR1 SGHVS and CDR2 FNYEAQ. CDR3 DNA: TGTGCCAGCAGCTTTTTTAGCGGGGGGTCCCCTGGGGGGAATGAGCAGTTCTTC. It specifies CASSFFSGGSPGGNEQFF.

The chain employs TRBV18 and TRBJ2-2; D perhaps matches TRBD1 (5 bases). V was cut by 3 bases and J by 0 bases, with 8 bases left in between. The germline V gene has CDR1 KGHSH and CDR2 LQKENI. There are 15 residues in the CDR3. DNA for the CDR3: TGTGCCAGCTCACCGGGGCTAGCGAACACCGGGGAGCTGTTTTTT. It specifies CASSPGLANTGELFF.

J is TRBJ2-1 and V is TRBV28, with 10 bases aligning to TRBD2. V shed 6 bases, J shed 11 bases, and the junction held 4 bases outside the gene matches. Germline-derived CDR1 and CDR2 are MDHEN and SYDVKM. The CDR3 runs to 12 residues. The CDR3 here is CASRLAGGQQFF. The CDR3 nucleotides are TGTGCCAGCAGGTTAGCGGGGGGCCAGCAGTTCTTC. Using reference TRBV28 and TRBJ2-1 for the parts outside the CDR3, the full variable domain is DVKVTQSSRYLVKRTGEKVFLECVQDMDHENMFWYRQDPGLGLRLIYFSYDVKMKEKGDIPEGYSVSREKKERFSLILESASTNQTSMYLCASRLAGGQQFFGPGTRLTVL.

The gene calls are TRBV7-8 and TRBJ1-1, with a possible D match to TRBD1 (5 bases). The CDR3 contains 15 residues. V was clipped by 5 bases and J by 1 base, with 14 bases between them. The germline gives CDR1 SGHVS, CDR2 FQNEAQ. The CDR3 protein is CASSPSGRANTEAFF. As DNA, the CDR3 is TGTGCCAGCAGCCCCTCCGGCAGGGCGAACACTGAAGCTTTCTTT.

This rearrangement joins TRBV4-1 to TRBJ2-2; 8 bases agree with TRBD2. V lost 0 bases, J lost 4 bases, and 7 bases stayed unmatched. In germline, CDR1 is MGHRA, CDR2 YSYEKL. The CDR3 loop spans 17 amino acids. The CDR3 reads CASSQDQFGGATGELFF. CDR3 sequence (DNA): TGCGCCAGCAGCCAAGATCAATTCGGGGGGGCCACCGGGGAGCTGTTTTTT.

The V and J genes are TRBV4-1 and TRBJ1-3; D remains ambiguous. V was shortened by 1 base and J by 0 bases, with 4 bases between the two germline ends. This CDR3 has 14 amino acids. Germline loops: CDR1 MGHRA, CDR2 YSYEKL. CDR3 region: CASSQGSSGNTIYF. In nucleotides, the CDR3 is TGCGCCAGCAGCCAAGGGAGCTCTGGAAACACCATATATTTT.

This clone was recorded once. The CDR3 here is CASSIRGGAPETQYF. The CDR3 nucleotides are TGTGCCAGCAGCATACGCGGGGGGGCCCCAGAGACCCAGTACTTC. The V call is TRBV3-1 (or the pseudogene TRBV3-2), the J call TRBJ2-5, with TRBD2 identical over 9 bases. Germline loops: CDR1 LGHDT, CDR2 YNNKEL (reference sequence). Trimming at V came to 5 bases and at J to 4 bases, leaving 8 bases not matched to a gene. CDR3 length: 15 amino acids.

The rearrangement uses TRBV7-8 and TRBJ1-5; TRBD1 matches at 7 bases. Germline trimming cut 1 base from V and 4 bases from J; bases unmatched to any gene: 1. The CDR3 extends over 14 amino acids. In germline, CDR1 is SGHVS, CDR2 FQNEAQ. As DNA, the CDR3 is TGTGCCAGCAGCTTAGTGGGACAGAATCAGCCCCAGCATTTT. Translated: CASSLVGQNQPQHF.

The chain uses TRBV7-9 and TRBJ2-2; no clear D gene. The V end was cut by 3 bases, the J end by 6 bases, with 8 bases between. This CDR3 spans 13 amino acids. Germline CDR1 and CDR2: SEHNR and FQNEAQ (reference sequence). The CDR3 DNA follows: TGTGCCAGCAGCTTGCTAGGCGCCGGGGAGCTGTTTTTT. This encodes CASSLLGAGELFF.

The chain carries TRBV6-2 or TRBV6-3 and TRBJ1-2; weak D call: TRBD1 (6 bases). The CDR3 runs 16 residues. Trimming stripped 2 bases from V and 2 bases from J, with 15 bases between. CDR1 is MNHEY, CDR2 SVGEGT, per germline. The chain's CDR3 is CASSYTRDTMNYGYTF. The CDR3 DNA is TGTGCCAGCAGTTACACCCGGGACACAATGAACTATGGCTACACCTTC.

The genes are TRBV27 and TRBJ2-7; TRBD2 aligns across 14 bases. There are 15 residues in the CDR3. With 5 bases clipped from V and 4 bases from J, the junction kept 4 bases outside the gene matches. The germline V gene has CDR1 MNHEY and CDR2 SMNVEV (reference sequence). CDR3 loop: CASSTGLAGGYEQYF. Written as DNA, the CDR3 is TGTGCCAGCAGTACCGGACTAGCGGGGGGTTACGAGCAGTACTTC.

V and J are TRBV6-5 and TRBJ1-1, with 7 bases identical to TRBD1. Trimming removed 5 bases from V and 4 bases from J; junction bases left unmatched: 10. The V gene's germline CDR1 is MNHEY and CDR2 SVGAGI. The CDR3 has 15 residues. CDR3 loop: CASSTSTGVGTEAFF. The CDR3 DNA follows: TGTGCCAGCAGTACCTCAACAGGGGTGGGCACTGAAGCTTTCTTT.

V gene TRBV11-2 combines with J gene TRBJ1-1; no definite D call. This CDR3 has 17 residues. The germline CDR1 and CDR2 sequences are SGHAT and FQNNGV. With 1 base removed from V and 3 bases from J, the gap between germline ends came to 18 bases. CDR3: CASSLGEGRLIYTEAFF. The CDR3 nucleotides are TGTGCCAGCAGCTTAGGTGAGGGCCGGTTAATATACACTGAAGCTTTCTTT.

The chain is built from TRBV27 and TRBJ2-7, with 11 bases matching TRBD2. V was clipped by 6 bases and J by 2 bases; unmatched bases: 18. The CDR3 is made up of 19 amino acids. CDR1 MNHEY and CDR2 SMNVEV come from the germline V gene (reference sequence). The CDR3 loop is CASRDTGTSGDFITYEQYF. CDR3 DNA: TGTGCCAGCAGAGATACCGGGACTAGCGGTGACTTTATTACCTACGAGCAGTACTTC.

This rearrangement joins TRBV9 to TRBJ2-7; 9 nucleotides match TRBD1. This CDR3 spans 15 amino acids. Germline-derived CDR1 and CDR2 are SGDLS and YYNGEE. V dropped 4 bases and J dropped 3; count of bases not matched to a gene: 8. Here the CDR3 reads CASSPRQGDYYEQYF. The CDR3 nucleotides are TGTGCCAGCAGCCCCCGACAGGGGGACTACTACGAGCAGTACTTC.

V is TRBV9 and J is TRBJ2-3; D is possibly TRBD2 (7 bases). The V gene's germline CDR1 is SGDLS and CDR2 YYNGEE. CDR3 length: 15 residues. V was trimmed by 4 bases and J by 0 bases, leaving 12 bases between them. The CDR3 spells CASSLRGGSTDTQYF. The CDR3 bases are TGTGCCAGCAGCCTGAGGGGGGGTAGCACAGATACGCAGTATTTT.

The chain has TRBV14 and TRBJ1-5; D unresolved. From germline, CDR1 is SGHDN and CDR2 FVKESK. The CDR3 runs 13 residues. V shed 1 base and J shed 7 bases, with 8 bases lying between them. CDR3 in amino acids: CASSQGGRQPQHF. DNA of the CDR3: TGTGCCAGCAGCCAAGGAGGGCGGCAGCCCCAGCATTTT.

This chain joins TRBV6-5 and TRBJ1-5; the match to TRBD1 covers 8 bases. Trimming cost V 11 bases and J 0 bases; bases outside gene matches: 9. This CDR3 is 15 amino acids long. From germline, CDR1 is MNHEY and CDR2 SVGAGI. The CDR3 DNA sequence: TGTGCCGCCTCCCCGACAGGGGTTAGCAATCAGCCCCAGCATTTT. This codes for CAASPTGVSNQPQHF.

This chain joins TRBV18 and TRBJ2-1; 12 bases fit TRBD2. V dropped 6 bases and J dropped 8; count of bases not matched to a gene: 5. Germline V gene data show CDR1 as KGHSH and CDR2 as LQKENI. The CDR3 loop spans 14 amino acids. The CDR3 nucleotides read TGTGCCAGCTCCCCAGGGACTAGCGGGTATGAGCAGTTCTTC. Translated: CASSPGTSGYEQFF.

The chain recombines TRBV5-1 with TRBJ1-2; the D gene is possibly TRBD1 (6 bases). V lost 4 bases and J lost 8, with 21 bases in between. This CDR3 has 15 amino acids. The germline gives CDR1 SGHRS, CDR2 YFSETQ. CDR3 sequence (DNA): TGCGCCAGCAGCGCAGAGGGACAACCGATGTTGGGCTACACCTTC. It translates to CASSAEGQPMLGYTF. The full variable domain, with the rest looked up from reference TRBV5-1 and TRBJ1-2, is KAGVTQTPRYLIKTRGQQVTLSCSPISGHRSVSWYQQTPGQGLQFLFEYFSETQRNKGNFPGRFSGRQFSNSRSEMNVSTLELGDSALYLCASSAEGQPMLGYTFGSGTRLTVV.

The chain joins TRBV18 to TRBJ2-2, with D perhaps matching TRBD1 (6 bases). V was cut by 6 bases and J by 0 bases, with 11 bases left in between. There are 15 residues in the CDR3. The germline CDR1 and CDR2 sequences are KGHSH and LQKENI. The CDR3 nucleotides read TGTGCCAGCTCCCGTCGGACAGCGAACACCGGGGAGCTGTTTTTT. As protein: CASSRRTANTGELFF. The variable domain in full, completed from reference TRBV18 and TRBJ2-2, reads NAGVMQNPRHLVRRRGQEARLRCSPMKGHSHVYWYRQLPEEGLKFMVYLQKENIIDESGMPKERFSAEFPKEGPSILRIQQVVRGDSAAYFCASSRRTANTGELFFGEGSRLTVL.